This T cell receptor beta chain was observed in a study of response to subunit inactivated influenza vaccine. TCRdb called the RT-PCR reads again in MiXCR, with one record for every CDR3 protein. The sample has hundreds of thousands of distinct CDR3 sequences, 6% to 9% seen once. Ten or more counts support this clonotype. V was cut by 1 base and J by 6 bases, with 21 bases left in between. CDR3 size: 17 residues. The V gene's germline CDR1 is SEHNR and CDR2 FQNEAQ (reference sequence). The chain joins TRBV7-9 to TRBJ1-2, with D perhaps matching TRBD1 (5 bases). This receptor was taken from a man between 50 and 69 years old who received an inactivated influenza vaccine. The sample was PBMCs from blood, taken 23 to 25 months after vaccination. The CDR3 sequence: CASSLVKTVGKFDGYTF. The DNA for the CDR3 is TGTGCCAGCAGCTTAGTTAAGACAGTAGGCAAATTCGATGGCTACACCTTC.